One sample yielded the 27 T cell receptor beta chains listed below, sequenced in a study of blood T cell repertoires in COVID-19 (dated by TCRdb to about 2020). Library construction relied on the immunoSEQ multiplex PCR assay. TCRdb provides this immuneACCESS table in a form limited to in-frame rearrangements. Some clones are lacking; in checked studies, under half of them reflect an unresolved V gene, and why the rest are absent is not known. The sample table contains roughly 200,000 clones; only one count was recorded for roughly nine tenths of them. Under 2.5% of the sample goes to the ten largest clones. Input material: PBMCs or T cells enriched from blood (not recorded which). These receptors all come from a woman between 40 and 50 years old with acute COVID-19.

V and J are TRBV3-1 (or the pseudogene TRBV3-2) and TRBJ2-5; no firm D call. Deletions cut 1 base from V and 4 bases from J, with 7 bases between. Per the germline V gene, CDR1 is LGHDT and CDR2 is YNNKEL (reference sequence). This CDR3 region has 13 residues. This chain's CDR3 is CASSQGPGETQYF. For the CDR3, the DNA is TGTGCCAGCAGCCAAGGCCCCGGAGAGACCCAGTACTTC.

The rearrangement links TRBV7-9 to TRBJ1-3, with 7 nucleotides matching TRBD1. V lost 6 bases and J lost 0; bases outside the gene matches: 2. The CDR3 has 14 amino acids. Looked up from germline, CDR1 is SEHNR and CDR2 is FQNEAQ (reference sequence). Here the CDR3 DNA reads TGTGCCAGCAGAGGGGACAGCTCTGGAAACACCATATATTTT. Its protein is CASRGDSSGNTIYF.

The chain couples TRBV10-1 to TRBJ2-5, with TRBD1 identical over 7 bases. The CDR3 is made up of 16 amino acids. Germline assignment: CDR1 WNHNN and CDR2 SYGVQD (reference sequence). Losses at the gene ends were 2 bases for V and 5 bases for J; bases not matched to a gene: 11. CDR3 sequence reads: CASSEATSTGKETQYF. The CDR3 region has the DNA TGCGCCAGCAGTGAGGCAACTTCGACAGGGAAGGAGACCCAGTACTTC.

The chain joins TRBV9 to TRBJ1-3, with 8 bases matching TRBD1. Trimming took 3 bases from V and 6 from J; bases not matched to a gene: 2. Germline V CDR1 and CDR2: SGDLS, YYNGEE. The CDR3 loop spans 13 amino acids. As DNA, the CDR3 is TGTGCCAGCAGCGCAGGGGGCGAAAACACCATATATTTT. Its translation: CASSAGGENTIYF. Together with reference TRBV9 and TRBJ1-3, the CDR3 gives the full variable domain: DSGVTQTPKHLITATGQRVTLRCSPRSGDLSVYWYQQSLDQGLQFLIQYYNGEERAKGNILERFSAQQFPDLHSELNLSSLELGDSALYFCASSAGGENTIYFGEGSWLTVV.

V gene TRBV15 combines with J gene TRBJ1-1, with 11 nucleotides matching TRBD1. In germline, CDR1 is LNHNV, CDR2 YYDKDF (reference sequence). CDR3 length: 17 amino acids. The J segment lost 5 bases and the V segment lost 5 bases, leaving 13 bases of the junction unmatched. The CDR3 loop reads CATSPDTGQGGITEAFF. The CDR3 DNA follows: TGTGCCACCAGCCCTGATACGGGACAGGGGGGAATTACTGAAGCTTTCTTT. Complete variable domain (other parts from reference TRBV15 and TRBJ1-1): DAMVIQNPRYQVTQFGKPVTLSCSQTLNHNVMYWYQQKSSQAPKLLFHYYDKDFNNEADTPDNFQSRRPNTSFCFLDIRSPGLGDTAMYLCATSPDTGQGGITEAFFGQGTRLTVV.

The rearrangement uses TRBV5-1 and TRBJ2-1; the match to TRBD2 covers 13 bases. In germline, CDR1 is SGHRS, CDR2 YFSETQ. The CDR3 runs to 18 residues. V trimming: 2 bases; J trimming: 0 bases; junction bases outside the gene matches: 5. Written as DNA, the CDR3 is TGCGCCAGCAGCTTAGGGACTAGCGGGATACTCTCCTACAATGAGCAGTTCTTC. Its translation: CASSLGTSGILSYNEQFF.

The rearrangement uses TRBV9 and TRBJ1-2, with 9 bases lining up with TRBD1. The CDR3 consists of 15 residues. Germline CDR1 reads SGDLS; CDR2 reads YYNGEE. V lost 3 bases, J lost 8 bases, and 11 bases stayed unmatched. For the CDR3, the DNA is TGTGCCAGCAGCGGGCAACAGGGGGCCCTGGAGGGCTACACCTTC. This sequence encodes CASSGQQGALEGYTF.

The genes are TRBV7-8 and TRBJ2-5, with TRBD2 identical over 9 bases. This CDR3 has 14 amino acids. Germline V gene lookup returns CDR1 SGHVS and CDR2 FQNEAQ. The V gene end was trimmed by 4 bases and the J gene end by 3 bases; junction bases not matched to a gene: 3. The CDR3 sequence: CASSSLAGEETQYF. CDR3 nucleotide sequence: TGTGCCAGCAGCTCATTAGCGGGGGAAGAGACCCAGTACTTC.

The chain links TRBV9 to TRBJ2-3; 11 bases match TRBD2. Trimming took 4 bases from V and 1 from J; bases not matched to a gene: 14. The germline V gene encodes CDR1 SGDLS and CDR2 YYNGEE. There are 19 residues in the CDR3. The CDR3 nucleotides are TGTGCCAGCAGCCCCCTGGGGGGTAGCGGGAGGGCCGGCACAGATACGCAGTATTTT. Amino acids: CASSPLGGSGRAGTDTQYF.

The chain links TRBV29-1 to TRBJ1-2; 7 nucleotides align to TRBD1. The CDR3 sequence is 14 residues long. Germline V gene data show CDR1 as SQVTM and CDR2 as ANQGSEA. J gave up 2 bases and V 6 bases, and 9 bases lay outside the gene matches. The CDR3 region is CSVASGTANYGYTF. The CDR3 nucleotides read TGCAGCGTCGCTTCCGGGACAGCCAACTATGGCTACACCTTC.

The J gene is TRBJ1-4, the V gene TRBV5-1; possible D gene TRBD1, 5 bases. CDR3 length: 14 residues. Germline V gene sequence: CDR1 SGHRS, CDR2 YFSETQ. Trimming cost V 6 bases and J 8 bases, with 17 bases left between them. CDR3: CASTRGGFNEKLFF. In DNA form, the CDR3 reads TGCGCCAGCACCCGCGGGGGTTTCAACGAAAAACTGTTTTTT.

The chain employs TRBV19 and TRBJ1-1; D not resolved. V lost 7 bases and J 5 bases, leaving 17 bases between the germline ends. This CDR3 is 14 amino acids long. From germline, CDR1 is LNHDA and CDR2 SQIVND (reference sequence). In nucleotides, the CDR3 is TGTGCCAGTACCTTCGGAGGGCTCGGGACTGAAGCTTTCTTT. Translated: CASTFGGLGTEAFF.

This chain connects TRBV9 to TRBJ2-3, with D perhaps matching TRBD1 (5 bases). CDR3 length: 15 amino acids. CDR1 is SGDLS and CDR2 is YYNGEE in the germline V gene. The V and J ends lost 0 bases and 0 bases respectively, with 8 bases between them. CDR3 amino acids: CASSVGPGSTDTQYF. As DNA, the CDR3 is TGTGCCAGCAGCGTAGGGCCAGGGAGCACAGATACGCAGTATTTT. Full variable domain (outside the CDR3, taken from reference TRBV9 and TRBJ2-3): DSGVTQTPKHLITATGQRVTLRCSPRSGDLSVYWYQQSLDQGLQFLIQYYNGEERAKGNILERFSAQQFPDLHSELNLSSLELGDSALYFCASSVGPGSTDTQYFGPGTRLTVL.

This clone came up a few times. The chain couples TRBV5-1 to TRBJ2-5; 8 nucleotides line up with TRBD1. Germline CDR1 and CDR2: SGHRS and YFSETQ. This CDR3 has 14 residues. V shed 0 bases and J 5 bases; nucleotides not matched to a gene: 3. CDR3 in amino acids: CASSLGTGQETQYF. The CDR3 DNA reads TGCGCCAGCAGCTTGGGGACAGGGCAGGAGACCCAGTACTTC.

The V gene is TRBV19, the J gene TRBJ2-7; 7 positions agree with TRBD1. The CDR3 has 15 amino acids. Germline assignment: CDR1 LNHDA and CDR2 SQIVND (reference sequence). The V and J ends lost 6 bases and 6 bases, in that order; junction bases with no gene match: 14. For the CDR3, the DNA is TGTGCCAGTAGCCAACAACCGACAGGGAAACTCGAGCAGTACTTC. Protein: CASSQQPTGKLEQYF.

The chain carries TRBV18 and TRBJ2-1, with TRBD2 identical over 13 bases. Trimming at V came to 3 bases and at J to 1 base, leaving 3 bases not matched to a gene. Germline loops: CDR1 KGHSH, CDR2 LQKENI. The CDR3 length is 17 residues. The CDR3 nucleotides read TGTGCCAGCTCACCCCAACTAGCGGGAGGGTCCTACAATGAGCAGTTCTTC. This translates into CASSPQLAGGSYNEQFF. Full variable domain (remainder filled in from reference TRBV18 and TRBJ2-1): NAGVMQNPRHLVRRRGQEARLRCSPMKGHSHVYWYRQLPEEGLKFMVYLQKENIIDESGMPKERFSAEFPKEGPSILRIQQVVRGDSAAYFCASSPQLAGGSYNEQFFGPGTRLTVL.

The rearrangement joins TRBV28 to TRBJ1-2; 8 positions agree with TRBD1. Germline V CDR1 and CDR2: MDHEN, SYDVKM. The V gene end was trimmed by 4 bases and the J gene end by 8 bases; junction bases not matched to a gene: 9. The CDR3 is 14 amino acids. In DNA, the CDR3 is TGTGCCAGCAGTTCCTACGGACAGGGAAGGGGCTACACCTTC. Protein product: CASSSYGQGRGYTF.

About this clone: Distinct nucleotide sequences in the sample also encode this CDR3. The chain couples TRBV11-2 to TRBJ1-2; perhaps TRBD1 as D (6 bases). The V gene's germline CDR1 is SGHAT and CDR2 FQNNGV. Trimming stripped 0 bases from V and 6 bases from J, with 8 bases between. CDR3 length equals 13 residues. The CDR3 region is CASSLDRGHGYTF. DNA for the CDR3: TGTGCCAGCAGCTTAGACAGGGGACATGGCTACACCTTC. The variable domain in full, with the rest retrieved from reference TRBV11-2 and TRBJ1-2, is EAGVAQSPRYKIIEKRQSVAFWCNPISGHATLYWYQQILGQGPKLLIQFQNNGVVDDSQLPKDRFSAERLKGVDSTLKIQPAKLEDSAVYLCASSLDRGHGYTFGSGTRLTVV.

Only one count was recorded for this clone. The V call is TRBV18, the J call TRBJ2-1; TRBD2 matches 8 bases. This CDR3 is 15 amino acids long. V lost 3 bases to trimming and J lost 8 bases; unmatched junction nucleotides: 9. Germline values: CDR1 KGHSH, CDR2 LQKENI. For the CDR3, the DNA is TGTGCCAGCTCACCCACACGGGGGGGCGTGGATGAGCAGTTCTTC. It codes for CASSPTRGGVDEQFF.

The rearrangement joins TRBV30 to TRBJ2-1; no clear D. Trimming shortened V by 0 bases and J by 6 bases, and 3 bases separated the two germline ends. Germline V gives CDR1 GTSNPN, CDR2 SVGIG (reference sequence). This CDR3 is 11 amino acids long. The DNA of the CDR3 is TGTGCCTGGAGTGTGGCCAATGAGCAGTTCTTC. Translated: CAWSVANEQFF.

This clone was found a few times. The rearrangement uses TRBV18 and TRBJ2-7, with 9 positions matching TRBD1. Germline CDR1 is KGHSH and CDR2 is LQKENI. The CDR3 runs 16 residues. The V gene end was trimmed by 1 base and the J gene end by 3 bases; junction bases not matched to a gene: 7. CDR3 in amino acids: CASSPRGGQGYYEQYF. CDR3 DNA: TGTGCCAGCTCACCACGCGGCGGACAGGGGTACTACGAGCAGTACTTC.

This rearrangement joins TRBV28 to TRBJ2-2; the match to TRBD1 covers 7 bases. The trim removed 5 bases at V and 4 bases at J, leaving 4 bases unmatched. Germline assignment: CDR1 MDHEN and CDR2 SYDVKM. This CDR3 is built from 14 residues. CDR3 loop: CASSPGQTTGELFF. The CDR3 bases are TGTGCCAGCAGTCCGGGACAGACCACCGGGGAGCTGTTTTTT.

The chain combines TRBV3-1 (or the pseudogene TRBV3-2) with TRBJ2-3; 7 nucleotides match TRBD2. CDR3 length: 16 residues. After removal of 1 base from V and 0 bases from J, the junction contained 4 bases not matched to a gene. The germline V gene encodes CDR1 LGHDT and CDR2 YNNKEL (reference sequence). The DNA of the CDR3 is TGTGCCAGCAGCCAAGGCGAGCGGGGTAGCACAGATACGCAGTATTTT. Encoded protein: CASSQGERGSTDTQYF.

The chain links TRBV7-9 to TRBJ2-1; TRBD2 matches 10 bases. The CDR3 runs 15 residues. Germline trimming cut 6 bases from V and 9 bases from J; bases unmatched to any gene: 11. Per germline, CDR1 SEHNR and CDR2 FQNEAQ (reference sequence). This CDR3 is CASRLAASGGGEQFF. Written as DNA, the CDR3 is TGTGCCAGCAGACTTGCCGCTAGCGGGGGTGGTGAGCAGTTCTTC.

This chain joins TRBV18 and TRBJ2-7; D unresolved. This CDR3 comprises 13 residues. The V end lost 3 bases, the J end lost 3 bases, and 9 bases lay between the germline ends. Germline CDR1 reads KGHSH; CDR2 reads LQKENI. The CDR3 protein is CASSPNSYYEQYF. In DNA form, the CDR3 reads TGTGCCAGCTCACCGAATAGTTACTACGAGCAGTACTTC.

The chain joins TRBV28 to TRBJ2-7, with a possible D match to TRBD2 (6 bases). The CDR3 length is 13 residues. Trimming took 4 bases from V and 12 from J, leaving 19 bases between them. In germline, CDR1 is MDHEN, CDR2 SYDVKM. The CDR3 bases are TGTGCCAGCAGTTCCTTGGGTAGCGGAACCCTGTACTTC. Translating it yields CASSSLGSGTLYF.

The V and J genes are TRBV7-8 and TRBJ2-7; 9 bases align to TRBD1. With V trimmed by 6 bases and J by 1 base, 4 bases remained unmatched. The CDR3 loop spans 14 amino acids. Germline CDR1 is SGHVS and CDR2 is FQNEAQ. CDR3 amino acids: CASSTTGGSYEQYF. CDR3 coding DNA: TGTGCCAGCAGTACGACAGGGGGGTCCTACGAGCAGTACTTC.